These 4 T cell receptor beta chains share one sample of origin, sequenced in a study of control samples from healthy donors and cancer patients (dated by TCRdb to the early 2020s). The receptor library was made with the immunoSEQ multiplex PCR assay. This immuneACCESS table, as held by TCRdb, lists in-frame sequences with V and J called but not all clones. Of the missing ones, under half trace to an unresolved V gene in checked studies; the others have no known cause. This sample gives 150,000 or so clones in total; 88% of them show up just once. The ten largest clones capture approximately 4.9% of the sample. The material sequenced was blood. The receptors stem from a woman aged 25 to 39 in good health.

The J gene is TRBJ2-7, the V gene TRBV13; no definite D call. CDR3 length equals 11 residues. The V gene's germline CDR1 is PRHDT and CDR2 FYEKMQ (reference sequence). V was clipped by 5 bases and J by 3 bases, with 5 bases between them. The DNA for the CDR3 is TGTGCCAGCAGCCTGAACTACGAGCAGTACTTC. Encoded protein: CASSLNYEQYF.

V is TRBV10-3 and J is TRBJ1-5; 8 nucleotides align to TRBD1. Trimming removed 3 bases from V and 3 bases from J; junction bases left unmatched: 7. The CDR3 has 16 residues. Germline loops: CDR1 ENHRY, CDR2 SYGVKD. The CDR3 is CAISDTGQGANQPQHF. The CDR3 DNA follows: TGTGCCATCAGTGATACGGGGCAGGGGGCCAATCAGCCCCAGCATTTT.

This clone was seen once. V usage is TRBV4-1 and J usage is TRBJ2-3; D is ambiguous. From germline, CDR1 is MGHRA and CDR2 YSYEKL. The CDR3 consists of 17 residues. The V end lost 4 bases, the J end lost 2 bases, and 19 bases lay between the germline ends. DNA of the CDR3: TGCGCCAGCAGCCCCCTCCTGGGGATTAGCCACACAGATACGCAGTATTTT. Its translation is CASSPLLGISHTDTQYF.

This clone was counted a single time. The genes are TRBV15 and TRBJ1-5; weak D call: TRBD1 (5 bases). The CDR3 contains 13 residues. Trimming shortened V by 3 bases and J by 6 bases, and 9 bases separated the two germline ends. Looked up from germline, CDR1 is LNHNV and CDR2 is YYDKDF (reference sequence). CDR3 nucleotides: TGTGCCACCAGCAGCGTCACAGGTCAGCCCCAGCATTTT. Translating it yields CATSSVTGQPQHF.